Each of the 29 T cell receptor beta chains below was sequenced from the same sample in a study of blood T cell repertoires in COVID-19. Clones were read by immunoSEQ multiplex PCR, and TCRdb kept only the in-frame ones, dropping some. This sample has some 210,000 clones, with about 93% found just once. What was sequenced was peripheral blood. The receptor source for this set is a man in his fifties or sixties with COVID-19, enrolled during active disease.

This chain joins TRBV28 and TRBJ2-7; 13 bases are a match to TRBD2. Germline V gives CDR1 MDHEN, CDR2 SYDVKM. Trimming removed 6 bases from V and 2 bases from J; junction bases left unmatched: 4. This CDR3 has 15 amino acids. CDR3 residues: CASRTSGRTAYEQYF. The DNA of the CDR3 is TGTGCCAGCAGGACTAGCGGGAGGACCGCCTACGAGCAGTACTTC.

The rearrangement joins TRBV27 to TRBJ2-7; 7 bases fit TRBD1. Germline V CDR1 and CDR2: MNHEY, SMNVEV (reference sequence). V shed 0 bases and J 3 bases; nucleotides not matched to a gene: 11. The CDR3 is made up of 17 amino acids. The CDR3 coding sequence is TGTGCCAGCAGTTTATCCCCCCGACGGGCAGGGGGCTACGAGCAGTACTTC. Translating it yields CASSLSPRRAGGYEQYF.

This clone was detected only once. The J gene is TRBJ2-3, the V gene TRBV7-9; the D gene is possibly TRBD2 (6 bases). The CDR3 loop spans 15 amino acids. V was clipped by 7 bases and J by 1 base, with 15 bases between them. Germline lookup yields CDR1 SEHNR and CDR2 FQNEAQ (reference sequence). The CDR3 spells CASTLGGRRTDTQYF. The CDR3 DNA follows: TGTGCCAGCACCCTCGGAGGGCGCCGCACAGATACGCAGTATTTT.

The V gene is TRBV3-1 (or the pseudogene TRBV3-2), the J gene TRBJ2-5; 8 nucleotides agree with TRBD2. Germline trimming cut 1 base from V and 5 bases from J; bases unmatched to any gene: 6. Germline V CDR1 and CDR2: LGHDT, YNNKEL (reference sequence). CDR3 length: 15 amino acids. The CDR3 loop reads CASSQVRTSLETQYF. The CDR3 nucleotides read TGTGCCAGCAGCCAAGTCCGGACTAGCCTGGAGACCCAGTACTTC.

This rearrangement joins TRBV5-5 to TRBJ1-5; the D is unclear. In germline, CDR1 is SGHKS, CDR2 YYEKEE (reference sequence). The CDR3 has 15 amino acids. Trimming took 2 bases from V and 0 from J, leaving 9 bases between them. Written as DNA, the CDR3 is TGTGCCAGCAGCTTTTCGGCGGATAGCAATCAGCCCCAGCATTTT. Translation: CASSFSADSNQPQHF.

The chain employs TRBV24-1 and TRBJ2-5, with 8 bases lining up with TRBD2. CDR1 is KGHDR and CDR2 is SFDVKD in the germline V gene. The V gene end was trimmed by 12 bases and the J gene end by 4 bases; junction bases not matched to a gene: 6. This CDR3 comprises 12 residues. This CDR3 reads CAPGGGRETQYF. Written as DNA, the CDR3 is TGTGCCCCGGGGGGGGGCCGAGAGACCCAGTACTTC.

This sequence joins TRBV4-1 and TRBJ2-7; 11 bases align to TRBD2. The V gene end was trimmed by 1 base and the J gene end by 0 bases; junction bases not matched to a gene: 5. This CDR3 is 17 amino acids long. Germline V CDR1 and CDR2: MGHRA, YSYEKL. The chain's CDR3 is CASSQGLGLAVSYEQYF. The CDR3 DNA sequence: TGCGCCAGCAGCCAAGGACTGGGACTAGCGGTCTCCTACGAGCAGTACTTC.

The chain is built from TRBV5-1 and TRBJ2-2; D perhaps matches TRBD1 (6 bases). V was trimmed by 5 bases and J by 1 base, leaving 15 bases between them. CDR1 and CDR2 from the germline V gene are SGHRS and YFSETQ. The CDR3 spans 16 residues. The CDR3 region has the DNA TGCGCCAGCAGTCTCACCTGGGGACAGAACACCGGGGAGCTGTTTTTT. This gives the protein CASSLTWGQNTGELFF.

The V and J genes are TRBV25-1 and TRBJ2-1; TRBD1 matches 11 bases. The V segment lost 6 bases and the J segment 10 bases; nucleotides outside the gene matches: 17. CDR1 MGHDK and CDR2 SYGVNS come from the germline V gene. The CDR3 length is 17 residues. CDR3 amino acids: CASSFYTGTGGDEEQFF. The CDR3 bases are TGTGCCAGCAGCTTCTACACCGGGACAGGGGGAGACGAGGAGCAGTTCTTC.

J is TRBJ2-7 and V is TRBV5-4; D remains ambiguous. Trimming took 1 base from V and 7 from J, leaving 9 bases between them. The germline V gene has CDR1 SGHNT and CDR2 YYREEE (reference sequence). The CDR3 sequence is 12 residues long. The CDR3 DNA follows: TGTGCCAGCAGCTTGCCCCCCGGTGAGCAGTACTTC. This gives the protein CASSLPPGEQYF.

The chain has TRBV3-1 (or the pseudogene TRBV3-2) and TRBJ1-2; 7 nucleotides match TRBD1. The CDR3 extends over 16 amino acids. CDR1 LGHDT and CDR2 YNNKEL come from the germline V gene (reference sequence). With V trimmed by 4 bases and J by 8 bases, 16 bases remained unmatched. The CDR3 region has the DNA TGTGCCAGCAGCCGAGGGACAGAACTTGATGAGACCGGCTACACCTTC. Its protein product is CASSRGTELDETGYTF.

The chain employs TRBV6-6 and TRBJ1-1; 12 bases are a match to TRBD1. The CDR3 runs to 15 residues. The V and J ends lost 5 bases and 3 bases, in that order; junction bases with no gene match: 4. Germline-derived CDR1 and CDR2 are MNHNY and SVGAGI (reference sequence). The CDR3 bases are TGTGCCAGCAGTAGGGACAGGGGGCGGTACACTGAAGCTTTCTTT. Translation: CASSRDRGRYTEAFF.

This chain links TRBV28 with TRBJ1-4; 8 positions agree with TRBD1. CDR1 and CDR2 from the germline V gene are MDHEN and SYDVKM. The ends lost 5 bases at V and 3 bases at J; junction bases unmatched: 8. The CDR3 extends over 16 amino acids. The CDR3 here is CASSLRGRGPNEKLFF. CDR3 coding DNA: TGTGCCAGCAGTCTCAGGGGCAGGGGGCCTAATGAAAAACTGTTTTTT.

V is TRBV4-1 and J is TRBJ1-1, with D perhaps matching TRBD1 (6 bases). V was pared by 1 base and J by 1 base, with 22 bases between. The CDR3 has 19 residues. Germline CDR1 and CDR2: MGHRA and YSYEKL. The CDR3 coding sequence is TGCGCCAGCAGCCAAGGGCTTAGCAGGGGCCCTAATCGGAACACTGAAGCTTTCTTT. This sequence encodes CASSQGLSRGPNRNTEAFF.

V usage is TRBV6-5 and J usage is TRBJ1-1; possible D gene TRBD1, 5 bases. Trimming removed 0 bases from V and 4 bases from J, with 9 bases in between. Germline CDR1 is MNHEY and CDR2 is SVGAGI. There are 14 residues in the CDR3. The CDR3 loop reads CASSYSVQGTEAFF. CDR3 bases: TGTGCCAGCAGTTACTCGGTGCAGGGCACTGAAGCTTTCTTT.

This chain joins TRBV21-1 and TRBJ1-1. TRBV21-1 is shown as a pseudogene. The CDR3 is 15 amino acids. CDR3 bases: TGTGCCAGCAGCAATAACAGGGCGGGGGACACTGAAGCTTTCTTT. Protein product: CASSNNRAGDTEAFF.

The J gene is TRBJ1-2, the V gene TRBV2; D is uncertain. This CDR3 contains 15 residues. Germline loops: CDR1 SNHLY, CDR2 FYNNEI. V lost 1 base to trimming and J lost 4 bases, with 13 bases between them. CDR3 residues: CASSEVPLEGYGYTF. The DNA for the CDR3 is TGTGCCAGCAGTGAAGTACCGCTCGAGGGCTATGGCTACACCTTC.

This rearrangement joins TRBV5-1 to TRBJ1-4, with D unclear. CDR3 length equals 16 residues. Trimming cost V 0 bases and J 0 bases, with 9 bases left between them. CDR1 and CDR2 from the germline V gene are SGHRS and YFSETQ. The chain's CDR3 is CASSLVGGATNEKLFF. CDR3 nucleotides: TGCGCCAGCAGCTTGGTTGGCGGTGCAACTAATGAAAAACTGTTTTTT.

V usage is TRBV19 and J usage is TRBJ1-1; D not certain. CDR1 and CDR2 (germline): LNHDA, SQIVND (reference sequence). The length of the CDR3 is 13 residues. V shed 5 bases and J shed 0 bases, with 7 bases lying between them. As DNA, the CDR3 is TGTGCCAGTAGTCGGTTATTGAACACTGAAGCTTTCTTT. Translated, it gives CASSRLLNTEAFF.

The chain has TRBV11-1 and TRBJ2-7; D is perhaps TRBD1 (6 bases). With 6 bases removed from V and 0 bases from J, the gap between germline ends came to 12 bases. The CDR3 sequence is 14 residues long. Germline V lookup: CDR1 SGHAT, CDR2 FQDESV (reference sequence). The CDR3 loop is CASRHTGSSYEQYF. The CDR3 DNA reads as TGTGCCAGCAGACACACAGGGTCCTCCTACGAGCAGTACTTC.

V is TRBV5-1 and J is TRBJ1-1, with unresolved D. V was cut by 0 bases and J by 0 bases, with 9 bases left in between. Germline V CDR1 and CDR2: SGHRS, YFSETQ. This CDR3 is built from 15 residues. The CDR3 loop reads CASSLVGDLNTEAFF. CDR3 sequence (DNA): TGCGCCAGCAGCTTGGTGGGCGACCTGAACACTGAAGCTTTCTTT.

V is TRBV7-2 and J is TRBJ2-1; a possible D gene is TRBD2 (6 bases). CDR1 and CDR2 from the germline V gene are SGHTA and FQGNSA. This CDR3 region has 15 residues. Trimming left V 5 bases short and J 4 bases short, with 15 bases between. The CDR3 DNA reads as TGTGCCAGCAGCCGGGACTTCCCTTTATACAATGAGCAGTTCTTC. Protein: CASSRDFPLYNEQFF.

The genes are TRBV2 and TRBJ2-7, with a possible D match to TRBD1 (6 bases). This CDR3 has 13 residues. V shed 3 bases and J shed 12 bases, with 18 bases lying between them. In germline, CDR1 is SNHLY, CDR2 FYNNEI. The CDR3 DNA is TGTGCCAGCAGTGACAGGGGCCCTGAGGGTTTGTACTTC. It encodes CASSDRGPEGLYF.

This rearrangement joins TRBV12-3 or TRBV12-4 to TRBJ2-3, with D maybe TRBD2 (5 bases). The length of the CDR3 is 12 residues. The germline V and J ends were trimmed by 6 bases and 6 bases, with 10 bases remaining between them. The CDR3 spells CASSPIADTQYF. In DNA form, the CDR3 reads TGTGCCAGCAGCCCTATAGCGGATACGCAGTATTTT.

The chain has TRBV20-1 and TRBJ1-6, with 9 positions matching TRBD1. Per germline, CDR1 DFQATT and CDR2 SNEGSKA (reference sequence). V was clipped by 3 bases and J by 7 bases; unmatched bases: 4. This CDR3 comprises 14 residues. The chain's CDR3 is CSASKGTGNSPLHF. Here the CDR3 DNA reads TGCAGTGCTAGTAAGGGGACAGGGAATTCACCCCTCCACTTT.

The chain links TRBV5-1 to TRBJ1-4; possible D gene TRBD1, 5 bases. CDR3 length equals 14 residues. Germline values: CDR1 SGHRS, CDR2 YFSETQ. V was clipped by 4 bases and J by 0 bases, with 7 bases between them. The CDR3 bases are TGCGCCAGCAGCCTGACAGCAACTAATGAAAAACTGTTTTTT. It is translated as CASSLTATNEKLFF.

The chain carries TRBV18 and TRBJ1-1; tentatively, D is TRBD1 (5 bases). The germline gives CDR1 KGHSH, CDR2 LQKENI. The CDR3 consists of 13 residues. V lost 3 bases, J lost 4 bases, and 9 bases lay in between. This chain's CDR3 is CASSPGLTTEAFF. The CDR3 bases are TGTGCCAGCTCACCGGGGCTGACCACTGAAGCTTTCTTT. Drawing the rest from reference TRBV18 and TRBJ1-1, the complete variable domain is NAGVMQNPRHLVRRRGQEARLRCSPMKGHSHVYWYRQLPEEGLKFMVYLQKENIIDESGMPKERFSAEFPKEGPSILRIQQVVRGDSAAYFCASSPGLTTEAFFGQGTRLTVV.

V gene TRBV18 combines with J gene TRBJ2-1, with 7 bases lining up with TRBD1. Trimming at V came to 3 bases and at J to 6 bases, leaving 8 bases not matched to a gene. The CDR3 consists of 15 residues. The germline gives CDR1 KGHSH, CDR2 LQKENI. The DNA of the CDR3 is TGTGCCAGCTCACCTCTGAGACAGGGTATCAATGAGCAGTTCTTC. This sequence encodes CASSPLRQGINEQFF.

V usage is TRBV24-1 and J usage is TRBJ2-3; D may be TRBD1 (6 bases). Germline-derived CDR1 and CDR2 are KGHDR and SFDVKD. Trimming removed 5 bases from V and 7 bases from J, with 24 bases in between. The length of the CDR3 is 17 residues. Here the CDR3 DNA reads TGTGCCACCAGTGGACCCACAGGGATGAGGGATAGTAATACGCAGTATTTT. Protein sequence: CATSGPTGMRDSNTQYF.